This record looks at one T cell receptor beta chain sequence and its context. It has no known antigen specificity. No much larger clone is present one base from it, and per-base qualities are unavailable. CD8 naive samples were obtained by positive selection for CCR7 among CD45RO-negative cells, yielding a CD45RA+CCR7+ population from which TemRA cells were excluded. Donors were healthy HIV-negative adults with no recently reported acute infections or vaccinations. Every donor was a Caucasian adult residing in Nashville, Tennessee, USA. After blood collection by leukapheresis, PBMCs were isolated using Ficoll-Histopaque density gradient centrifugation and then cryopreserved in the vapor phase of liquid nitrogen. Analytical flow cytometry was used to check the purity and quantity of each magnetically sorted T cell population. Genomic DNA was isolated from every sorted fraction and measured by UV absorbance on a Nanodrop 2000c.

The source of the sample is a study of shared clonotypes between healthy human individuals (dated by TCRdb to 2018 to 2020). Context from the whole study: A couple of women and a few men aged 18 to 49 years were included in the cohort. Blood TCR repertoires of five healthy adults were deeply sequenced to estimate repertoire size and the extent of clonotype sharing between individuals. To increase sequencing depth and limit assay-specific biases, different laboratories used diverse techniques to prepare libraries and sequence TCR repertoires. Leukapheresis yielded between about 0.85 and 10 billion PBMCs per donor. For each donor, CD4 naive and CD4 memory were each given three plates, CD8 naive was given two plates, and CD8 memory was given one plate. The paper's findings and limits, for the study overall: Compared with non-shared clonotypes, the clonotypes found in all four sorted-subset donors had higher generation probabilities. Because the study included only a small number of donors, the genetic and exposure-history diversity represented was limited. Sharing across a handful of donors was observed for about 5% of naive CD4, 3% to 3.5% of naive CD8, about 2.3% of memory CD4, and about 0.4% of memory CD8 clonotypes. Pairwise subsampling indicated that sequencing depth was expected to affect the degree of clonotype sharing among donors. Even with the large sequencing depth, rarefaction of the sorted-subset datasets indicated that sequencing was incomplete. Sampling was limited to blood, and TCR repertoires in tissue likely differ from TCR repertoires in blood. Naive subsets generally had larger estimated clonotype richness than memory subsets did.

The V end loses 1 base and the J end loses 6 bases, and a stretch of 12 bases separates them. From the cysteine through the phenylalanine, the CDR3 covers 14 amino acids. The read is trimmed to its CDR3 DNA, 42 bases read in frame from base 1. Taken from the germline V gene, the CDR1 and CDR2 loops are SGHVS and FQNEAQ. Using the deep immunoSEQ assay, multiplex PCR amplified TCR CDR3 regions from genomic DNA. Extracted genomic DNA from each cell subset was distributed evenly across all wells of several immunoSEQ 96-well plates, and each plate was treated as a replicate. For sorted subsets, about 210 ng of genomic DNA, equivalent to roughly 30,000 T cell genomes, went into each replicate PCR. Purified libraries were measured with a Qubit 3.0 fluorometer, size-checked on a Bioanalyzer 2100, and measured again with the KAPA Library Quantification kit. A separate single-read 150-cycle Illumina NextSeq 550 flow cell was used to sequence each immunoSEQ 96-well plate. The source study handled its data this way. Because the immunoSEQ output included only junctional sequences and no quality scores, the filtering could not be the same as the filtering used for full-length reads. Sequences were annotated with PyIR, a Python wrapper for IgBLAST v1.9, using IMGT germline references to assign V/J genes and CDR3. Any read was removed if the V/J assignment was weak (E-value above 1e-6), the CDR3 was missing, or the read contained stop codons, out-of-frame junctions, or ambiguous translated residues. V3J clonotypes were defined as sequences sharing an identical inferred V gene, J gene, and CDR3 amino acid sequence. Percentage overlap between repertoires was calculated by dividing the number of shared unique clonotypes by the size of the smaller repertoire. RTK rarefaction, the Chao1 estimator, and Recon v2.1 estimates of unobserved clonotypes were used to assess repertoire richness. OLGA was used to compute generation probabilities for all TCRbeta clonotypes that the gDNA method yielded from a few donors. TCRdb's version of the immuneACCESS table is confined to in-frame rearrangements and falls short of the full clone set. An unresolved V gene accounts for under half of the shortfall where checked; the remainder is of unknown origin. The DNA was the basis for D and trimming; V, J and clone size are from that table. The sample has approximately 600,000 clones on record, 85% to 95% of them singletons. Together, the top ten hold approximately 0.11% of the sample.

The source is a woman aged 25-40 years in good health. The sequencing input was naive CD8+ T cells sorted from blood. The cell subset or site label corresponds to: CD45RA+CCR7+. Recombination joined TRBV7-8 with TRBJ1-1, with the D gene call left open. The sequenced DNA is TGTGCCAGCAGCTTAGAGGCGGCCAGCCCTGAAGCTTTCTTT. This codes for CASSLEAASPEAFF.